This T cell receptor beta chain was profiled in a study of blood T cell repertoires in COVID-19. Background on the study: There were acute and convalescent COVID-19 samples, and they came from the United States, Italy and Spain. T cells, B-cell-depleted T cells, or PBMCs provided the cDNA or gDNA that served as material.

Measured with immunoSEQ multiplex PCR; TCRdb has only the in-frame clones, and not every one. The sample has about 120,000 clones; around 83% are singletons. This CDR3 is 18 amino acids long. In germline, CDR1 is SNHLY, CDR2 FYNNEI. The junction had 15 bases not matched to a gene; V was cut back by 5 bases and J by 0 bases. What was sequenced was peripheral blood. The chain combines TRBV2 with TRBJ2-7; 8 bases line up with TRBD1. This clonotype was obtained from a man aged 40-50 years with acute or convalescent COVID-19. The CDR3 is CASSLGPKTGGSSYEQYF. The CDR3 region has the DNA TGTGCCAGCAGTCTAGGGCCCAAAACAGGGGGGAGCTCCTACGAGCAGTACTTC.